One sample yielded the 13 T cell receptor beta chains listed below, sequenced in a study of spatial heterogeneity in lung cancer. Time point noted: sample taken at primary tumor resection. No cells were sorted before sequencing. The whole RNA sequenced was extracted from tumor, nontumor lung or frozen PBMC. MiXCR was run by TCRdb on the 5' RACE reads, yielding one entry per CDR3 protein. The table has more than 30,000 distinct CDR3 sequences, 4% to 6% seen once. The source was PBMCs, collected at surgery. These receptors originate from a female donor with early-stage non-small cell lung cancer.

CDR3 loop: CASSPPGVDRVSYEQYF. Written as DNA, the CDR3 is TGTGCCAGCAGCCCCCCGGGCGTCGACAGGGTTTCCTACGAGCAGTACTTC. The chain couples TRBV7-9 to TRBJ2-7, with TRBD1 matching over 7 bases. CDR1 SEHNR and CDR2 FQNEAQ come from the germline V gene (reference sequence). V lost 5 bases and J lost 1; bases outside the gene matches: 14. The CDR3 sequence is 17 residues long.

This clonotype was recorded at least ten times. The CDR3 loop reads CASSPDRLSYNEQFF. DNA for the CDR3: TGTGCCAGCAGCCCCGACAGGTTATCCTACAATGAGCAGTTCTTC. The chain joins TRBV7-8 to TRBJ2-1; D may be TRBD1 (6 bases). Germline-derived CDR1 and CDR2 are SGHVS and FQNEAQ. V was shortened by 5 bases and J by 1 base, with 12 bases between the two germline ends. The CDR3 loop spans 15 amino acids.

V gene TRBV12-5 combines with J gene TRBJ1-5; D unresolved. CDR3 length: 13 amino acids. Trimming shortened V by 5 bases and J by 0 bases, and 5 bases separated the two germline ends. Germline V CDR1 and CDR2: LGHNT, FRNRAP. The chain's CDR3 is CASGPDSNQPQHF. The CDR3 bases are TGTGCTAGTGGTCCCGATAGCAATCAGCCCCAGCATTTT.

This clonotype was detected ten times or more. The rearrangement links TRBV27 to TRBJ2-4; either TRBD1 or TRBD2 may fit D (5 bases each). The V end was cut by 2 bases, the J end by 8 bases, with 16 bases between. The CDR3 length is 15 residues. Germline values: CDR1 MNHEY, CDR2 SMNVEV (reference sequence). The CDR3 sequence is CASSLGGRPSDIQYF. Written as DNA, the CDR3 is TGTGCCAGCAGTTTAGGGGGACGTCCTTCGGACATTCAGTACTTC.

Points on this clonotype: A much bigger clone sits one base away, suggesting this may be a read error. This chain uses TRBV27 with TRBJ2-2; possibly TRBD1 or TRBD2 for D (6 bases each). V was pared by 7 bases and J by 8 bases, with 14 bases between. The CDR3 is 13 amino acids. Germline V gives CDR1 MNHEY, CDR2 SMNVEV (reference sequence). The DNA of the CDR3 is TGTGCCAGCAACCCGGGGGCCACAGGGGAGCTGTTTTTT. Translating gives CASNPGATGELFF.

This clonotype was observed many times. The chain uses TRBV29-1 and TRBJ2-2; no definite D call. V lost 4 bases to trimming and J lost 5 bases, with 14 bases between them. This CDR3 is 14 amino acids long. Germline CDR1 reads SQVTM; CDR2 reads ANQGSEA. This CDR3 is CSVGVTSGTGELFF. In DNA, the CDR3 is TGCAGCGTTGGGGTGACCAGTGGGACCGGGGAGCTGTTTTTT.

This clonotype was observed at least ten times. V usage is TRBV24-1 and J usage is TRBJ2-3, with TRBD1 matching 8 bases. Trimming at V came to 12 bases and at J to 4 bases, leaving 11 bases not matched to a gene. The CDR3 length is 14 residues. CDR1 KGHDR and CDR2 SFDVKD come from the germline V gene. The chain's CDR3 is CASAGQEAPDTQYF. The DNA of the CDR3 is TGTGCCTCCGCGGGACAGGAGGCCCCAGATACGCAGTATTTT.

This clonotype was counted between two and nine times. The rearrangement links TRBV20-1 to TRBJ2-3; D is uncertain. CDR3 size: 12 residues. Germline V lookup: CDR1 DFQATT, CDR2 SNEGSKA (reference sequence). Trimming pared 3 bases from V and 7 bases from J, leaving 11 bases between. Here the CDR3 reads CSASSPPHTQYF. CDR3 bases: TGCAGTGCTAGTTCTCCCCCGCATACGCAGTATTTT.

Ten or more counts support this clonotype. The rearrangement joins TRBV7-2 to TRBJ2-7, with 9 positions matching TRBD2. Germline CDR1 is SGHTA and CDR2 is FQGNSA. The CDR3 spans 16 residues. Losses at the gene ends were 3 bases for V and 4 bases for J; bases not matched to a gene: 10. DNA of the CDR3: TGTGCCAGCAGCTTCGCCCCCTCGACTAGCGGTTACGAGCAGTACTTC. As protein: CASSFAPSTSGYEQYF. The complete variable domain, with remaining parts taken from reference TRBV7-2 and TRBJ2-7, reads GAGVSQSPSNKVTEKGKDVELRCDPISGHTALYWYRQSLGQGLEFLIYFQGNSAPDKSGLPSDRFSAERTGGSVSTLTIQRTQQEDSAVYLCASSFAPSTSGYEQYFGPGTRLTVT.

This clonotype came up many times. The rearrangement links TRBV20-1 to TRBJ2-4; TRBD1 is a possible D gene (5 bases). This CDR3 is built from 14 residues. Trimming left V 5 bases short and J 4 bases short, with 15 bases between. CDR1 and CDR2 (germline): DFQATT, SNEGSKA (reference sequence). The CDR3 DNA sequence: TGCAGTGCTCAGCAAGGGGCTCGAAAAAACATTCAGTACTTC. It translates to CSAQQGARKNIQYF.

This clonotype was detected many times. This sequence joins TRBV2 and TRBJ2-2; TRBD1 aligns across 8 bases. The germline V gene encodes CDR1 SNHLY and CDR2 FYNNEI. CDR3 size: 14 residues. The junction had 2 bases not matched to a gene; V was cut back by 5 bases and J by 3 bases. The CDR3 loop is CASSQQGDTGELFF. CDR3 DNA sequence: TGTGCCAGCAGTCAACAGGGGGACACCGGGGAGCTGTTTTTT.

This rearrangement joins TRBV7-9 to TRBJ2-7; unclear D gene. Germline-derived CDR1 and CDR2 are SEHNR and FQNEAQ (reference sequence). The CDR3 covers 14 residues. V lost 1 base and J 2 bases, leaving 9 bases between the germline ends. As DNA, the CDR3 is TGTGCCAGCAGCTTAGTCGGCACCCCCTACGAGCAGTACTTC. Encoded protein: CASSLVGTPYEQYF.

This clonotype was recorded many times. The chain has TRBV10-3 and TRBJ2-1; 12 positions match TRBD2. The CDR3 runs to 16 residues. Looked up from germline, CDR1 is ENHRY and CDR2 is SYGVKD. V trimming: 3 bases; J trimming: 7 bases; junction bases outside the gene matches: 7. The CDR3 nucleotides read TGTGCCATCAGTGATCCTCCTAGCGGGGGGGCAAATGAGCAGTTCTTC. Translated: CAISDPPSGGANEQFF.